This entry features one T cell receptor beta chain sequence. No antigen is known for it. Trimming pared 6 bases from V and 0 bases from J, leaving 12 bases between. Germline CDR1 is MNHEY and CDR2 is SVGAGI. The CDR3 runs to 15 residues. The sample originates from a study of CD8+ T cells in alopecia areata. Study context: Tofacitinib administration to treated patients was oral, at 5 to 10 mg twice daily. Study findings and constraints: Clonality in lesional scalp, especially alopecia totalis/universalis, exceeded that of normal scalp. Sequencing of scalp samples also includes resident alphabeta T cells from normal skin.

PBMCs provided sorted CD4+ and CD8+ T cells. The sequencing template was cDNA reverse transcribed from extracted RNA. This table comes from immunoSEQ multiplex PCR, and its TCRdb copy is limited to in-frame clones, with some not included. The table includes fewer than 200,000 clones, 50% to 75% detected once. Sequences were derived from CD4+ T cells sorted from blood, sampled at week 0. This TCR derives from a human donor with alopecia areata. V gene TRBV6-5 combines with J gene TRBJ1-3; D gene unclear. The CDR3 region is CASSPPGSSGNTIYF. CDR3 DNA sequence: TGTGCCAGCAGCCCCCCTGGGAGCTCTGGAAACACCATATATTTT.